What follows is one T cell receptor (beta chain) and its context. The record originates from a study of blood T cell repertoires in COVID-19. Data came from immunoSEQ multiplex PCR; TCRdb stores just in-frame clones and leaves some out. The data contain tens of thousands of clones, around 87% of them singletons. The CDR3 contains 13 residues. Germline CDR1 KGHDR, CDR2 SFDVKD. V shed 3 bases and J shed 0 bases, with 4 bases lying between them. Sequenced sample: peripheral blood. This chain links TRBV24-1 with TRBJ1-2; D uncertain. This clonotype originated in a human donor in a cohort sampled during active COVID-19. In DNA form, the CDR3 reads TGTGCCACCAGTGATGACACTAACTATGGCTACACCTTC. Its translation is CATSDDTNYGYTF.